What follows are 12 T cell receptor beta chains derived from one specimen sequenced in a study of T cell changes during pregnancy in multiple sclerosis. TCRdb's table, derived via immunoSEQ multiplex PCR, lists solely in-frame clones and lacks some. The sample has about 43,000 clones, approximately 91% seen once. The specimen was PBMCs (not recorded whether the cells were cultured). The receptors stem from a female donor with multiple sclerosis, enrolled in a pregnancy study.

This sequence joins TRBV5-1 and TRBJ2-1; maybe TRBD2 (6 bases). Deletions cut 4 bases from V and 0 bases from J, with 11 bases between. This CDR3 is built from 15 residues. CDR1 and CDR2 from the germline V gene are SGHRS and YFSETQ. The CDR3 region is CASSGGDSSYNEQFF. The CDR3 nucleotides read TGCGCCAGCAGCGGAGGGGATAGCTCCTACAATGAGCAGTTCTTC.

The chain uses TRBV10-3 and TRBJ2-4; D call uncertain. Between the trimmed V and J ends, which lost 0 bases and 3 bases, there was a span of 6 bases. CDR3 length: 14 residues. Germline CDR1 is ENHRY and CDR2 is SYGVKD. The chain's CDR3 is CAISESAGKNIQYF. For the CDR3, the DNA is TGTGCCATCAGTGAGTCAGCCGGCAAAAACATTCAGTACTTC.

The gene calls are TRBV27 and TRBJ1-2; D is uncertain. CDR1 and CDR2 (germline): MNHEY, SMNVEV (reference sequence). The CDR3 contains 13 residues. V lost 2 bases to trimming and J lost 2 bases, with 6 bases between them. CDR3 amino acids: CASSLNENYGYTF. The CDR3 nucleotides are TGTGCCAGCAGTTTAAATGAGAACTATGGCTACACCTTC.

This chain joins TRBV19 and TRBJ2-3; maybe TRBD1 (6 bases). Germline lookup yields CDR1 LNHDA and CDR2 SQIVND (reference sequence). Trimming took 5 bases from V and 4 from J, leaving 10 bases between them. The length of the CDR3 is 13 residues. CDR3 protein: CASSDRPADTQYF. The CDR3 DNA follows: TGTGCCAGTAGTGACAGGCCCGCAGATACGCAGTATTTT.

The V call is TRBV10-2, the J call TRBJ2-5; D not resolved. Trimming took off 4 bases at V and 5 bases at J, with 11 bases between the two ends. Per germline, CDR1 WSHSY and CDR2 SAAADI. The CDR3 sequence is 13 residues long. CDR3 in amino acids: CASSGTSYETQYF. DNA for the CDR3: TGCGCCAGCAGTGGGACCTCCTATGAGACCCAGTACTTC.

V gene TRBV6-4 combines with J gene TRBJ2-1; 10 positions match TRBD2. J lost 7 bases, V lost 4 bases, and 7 bases had no gene match. CDR1 and CDR2 (germline): MRHNA, SNTAGT. This CDR3 is 15 amino acids long. The CDR3 reads CASSVLAGVGNEQFF. The CDR3 DNA reads as TGTGCCAGCAGTGTGCTAGCGGGAGTGGGAAATGAGCAGTTCTTC.

The chain recombines TRBV7-2 with TRBJ1-1; D is uncertain. From germline, CDR1 is SGHTA and CDR2 FQGNSA. V was cut by 3 bases and J by 3 bases, with 5 bases left in between. The CDR3 sequence is 12 residues long. DNA of the CDR3: TGTGCCAGCAGCTTTAGGTACACTGAAGCTTTCTTT. Encoded protein: CASSFRYTEAFF.

This chain links TRBV6-5 with TRBJ2-7; D is undetermined. CDR1 and CDR2 (germline): MNHEY, SVGAGI. This CDR3 comprises 13 residues. Trimming removed 1 base from V and 0 bases from J, with 4 bases in between. CDR3 DNA: TGTGCCAGCAGTTACTACGGCTCCTACGAGCAGTACTTC. Translated, it gives CASSYYGSYEQYF.

The rearrangement joins TRBV6-4 to TRBJ2-6; no clear D. V gave up 3 bases and J gave up 4 bases, with 7 bases separating them. Looked up from germline, CDR1 is MRHNA and CDR2 is SNTAGT. CDR3 length equals 14 residues. DNA of the CDR3: TGTGCCAGCAGTGAAGAGTCCGGGGCCAACGTCCTGACTTTC. Amino acids: CASSEESGANVLTF.

The gene calls are TRBV19 and TRBJ2-1; 7 bases line up with TRBD2. The CDR3 contains 15 residues. The germline CDR1 and CDR2 sequences are LNHDA and SQIVND (reference sequence). The junction had 8 bases not matched to a gene; V was cut back by 6 bases and J by 3 bases. CDR3 nucleotide sequence: TGTGCCAGTAGAACTAAGCGGGGCCTCTACAATGAGCAGTTCTTC. Amino acids: CASRTKRGLYNEQFF.

DNA for the CDR3: TGCGCCAGCAGCTTGGCGGGTCCCGGGGAGCTGTTTTTT. This sequence encodes CASSLAGPGELFF. The chain combines TRBV5-1 with TRBJ2-2; D gene uncertain. Trimming took off 0 bases at V and 6 bases at J, with 6 bases between the two ends. The CDR3 extends over 13 amino acids. The V gene's germline CDR1 is SGHRS and CDR2 YFSETQ.

This sequence joins TRBV6-5 and TRBJ2-3; D not certain. V was shortened by 2 bases and J by 4 bases, with 7 bases between the two germline ends. There are 13 residues in the CDR3. Germline CDR1 is MNHEY and CDR2 is SVGAGI. This chain's CDR3 is CASSYRGSDTQYF. DNA for the CDR3: TGTGCCAGCAGTTACCGCGGTTCAGATACGCAGTATTTT.